This TCR beta chain emerged from a study of beta chain features in type 1 diabetes. The V end lost 5 bases, the J end lost 6 bases, and 12 bases lay between the germline ends. The germline V gene encodes CDR1 SEHNR and CDR2 FQNEAQ (reference sequence). This CDR3 spans 13 amino acids. This clone was counted ten times or more. Antigen specificity is unknown. Points from the study as a whole: Type 1 diabetes patients had fewer VDJ junction insertions and more deletions. Type 1 diabetes patients had moderately but significantly shorter TCRB CDR3s in all four CD4+ subsets.

The isolated RNA, all of it, was reverse transcribed, so expressed TCRB transcripts were what got sequenced. Clones were read by immunoSEQ multiplex PCR, and TCRdb kept only the in-frame ones, dropping some. The sample has 550,000 to 850,000 clones, over 10% seen once. V usage is TRBV7-9 and J usage is TRBJ2-3; D not certain. The source material was naive CD4+ T cells from blood. The source of this sequence is a man younger than 35 with type 1 diabetes. The DNA for the CDR3 is TGTGCCAGCAGCGTATGGACGCAGGATACGCAGTATTTT. It specifies CASSVWTQDTQYF.